The 21 T cell receptor beta chains below all came from one sample that was sequenced in a study of blood T cell repertoires in COVID-19. Data came from immunoSEQ multiplex PCR; TCRdb stores just in-frame clones and leaves some out. The sample yields under 75,000 clones, approximately 88% seen once. The specimen was peripheral blood. All receptors derive from a man aged 50-60 years with active COVID-19.

V is TRBV14 and J is TRBJ2-5; 9 positions agree with TRBD2. V was pared by 2 bases and J by 4 bases, with 5 bases of the junction left unmatched. The CDR3 is 15 residues long. Germline values: CDR1 SGHDN, CDR2 FVKESK. Here the CDR3 reads CASSQLAGTRETQYF. Written as DNA, the CDR3 is TGTGCCAGCAGCCAACTAGCGGGGACACGAGAGACCCAGTACTTC.

This clone was seen a few times. V usage is TRBV14 and J usage is TRBJ2-2; D unresolved. V lost 7 bases, J lost 0 bases, and 6 bases lay in between. Looked up from germline, CDR1 is SGHDN and CDR2 is FVKESK. There are 13 residues in the CDR3. CDR3 bases: TGTGCCAGCAACCGGGCGAACACCGGGGAGCTGTTTTTT. Protein product: CASNRANTGELFF.

The chain employs TRBV7-9 and TRBJ1-1; D possibly corresponds to TRBD1 (5 bases). Germline loops: CDR1 SEHNR, CDR2 FQNEAQ (reference sequence). This CDR3 comprises 12 residues. V was shortened by 11 bases and J by 1 base, with 11 bases between the two germline ends. The CDR3 protein is CALQDKNTEAFF. DNA for the CDR3: TGTGCCTTACAGGACAAGAACACTGAAGCTTTCTTT.

This clone rates as medium-sized. This rearrangement joins TRBV19 to TRBJ1-1, with 9 nucleotides matching TRBD1. Germline assignment: CDR1 LNHDA and CDR2 SQIVND (reference sequence). This CDR3 comprises 15 residues. With 2 bases clipped from V and 4 bases from J, the junction kept 5 bases outside the gene matches. CDR3 region: CASSILGTGRTEAFF. In nucleotides, the CDR3 is TGTGCCAGTAGTATACTCGGGACAGGGCGCACTGAAGCTTTCTTT.

The V and J genes are TRBV5-1 and TRBJ2-7, with D hard to call. The CDR3 length is 18 residues. Trimming shortened V by 4 bases and J by 0 bases, and 23 bases separated the two germline ends. From germline, CDR1 is SGHRS and CDR2 YFSETQ. CDR3 sequence reads: CASSTRPKLDLSSYEQYF. In nucleotides, the CDR3 is TGCGCCAGCAGCACCAGGCCTAAGTTAGACCTTAGCTCCTACGAGCAGTACTTC.

V is TRBV4-1 and J is TRBJ2-3; 11 bases line up with TRBD2. CDR1 is MGHRA and CDR2 is YSYEKL in the germline V gene. V was pared by 1 base and J by 2 bases, with 5 bases of the junction left unmatched. The CDR3 extends over 17 amino acids. CDR3 region: CASSQGGTSGYTDTQYF. The CDR3 DNA is TGCGCCAGCAGCCAAGGGGGGACTAGCGGATACACAGATACGCAGTATTTT.

This clone has only one observation. The DNA of the CDR3 is TGTGCCAGCTCACCACCGAATTGGTCTGGGGGCGCGAACACTGAAGCTTTCTTT. Its translation: CASSPPNWSGGANTEAFF. The chain links TRBV18 to TRBJ1-1; D perhaps matches TRBD1 (6 bases). The CDR3 covers 18 residues. CDR1 is KGHSH and CDR2 is LQKENI in the germline V gene. The ends were cut back, 0 bases at V and 1 base at J, with 18 bases in the middle.

As DNA, the CDR3 is TGCAGCGTTAAGAGCTCCTACGAGCAGTACTTC. As protein: CSVKSSYEQYF. The rearrangement uses TRBV29-1 and TRBJ2-7, with D uncertain. Germline CDR1 SQVTM, CDR2 ANQGSEA. The CDR3 covers 11 residues. Trimming shortened V by 5 bases and J by 0 bases, and 5 bases separated the two germline ends.

This clone was observed a few times. The V call is TRBV6-2 or TRBV6-3, the J call TRBJ1-5, with 8 bases that match TRBD1. The V gene's germline CDR1 is MNHEY and CDR2 SVGEGT. V shed 5 bases, J shed 6 bases, and the junction held 6 bases outside the gene matches. This CDR3 region has 14 residues. The CDR3: CASSPGGAGQPQHF. The CDR3, as DNA: TGTGCCAGCAGTCCAGGGGGCGCAGGTCAGCCCCAGCATTTT.

This chain joins TRBV7-9 and TRBJ1-3; a possible D gene is TRBD1 (5 bases). The CDR3 covers 16 residues. Germline V gene sequence: CDR1 SEHNR, CDR2 FQNEAQ (reference sequence). V was trimmed by 4 bases and J by 0 bases, leaving 13 bases between them. The CDR3 loop reads CASSSTETHSGNTIYF. The CDR3 DNA is TGTGCCAGCAGCTCGACAGAGACCCACTCTGGAAACACCATATATTTT.

The V and J genes are TRBV5-1 and TRBJ2-7; weak D call: TRBD2 (5 bases). The germline CDR1 and CDR2 sequences are SGHRS and YFSETQ. Trimming cost V 1 base and J 6 bases, with 8 bases left between them. The CDR3 is 12 residues long. The CDR3 spells CASSLTSREQYF. The CDR3, as DNA: TGCGCCAGCAGCTTGACTAGTCGCGAGCAGTACTTC.

The rearrangement links TRBV5-1 to TRBJ1-1; the D gene is possibly TRBD1 (5 bases). Deletions cut 4 bases from V and 0 bases from J, with 19 bases between. Per germline, CDR1 SGHRS and CDR2 YFSETQ. The CDR3 is made up of 17 amino acids. The CDR3 nucleotides read TGCGCCAGCAGCCCCCCGAGGAGACGGACATTGAACACTGAAGCTTTCTTT. Its protein is CASSPPRRRTLNTEAFF.

The chain combines TRBV5-4 with TRBJ1-2; D unclear. With 2 bases removed from V and 5 bases from J, the gap between germline ends came to 7 bases. The germline gives CDR1 SGHNT, CDR2 YYREEE (reference sequence). This CDR3 has 12 residues. The CDR3 coding sequence is TGTGCCAGCAGCTTCACAGAGTATGGCTACACCTTC. Its protein product is CASSFTEYGYTF.

The rearrangement uses TRBV14 and TRBJ1-1; D uncertain. CDR1 is SGHDN and CDR2 is FVKESK in the germline V gene. There are 11 residues in the CDR3. Trimming left V 1 base short and J 8 bases short, with 5 bases between. CDR3 nucleotide sequence: TGTGCCAGCAGCCAAGTAGCAGAAGCTTTCTTT. It yields the protein CASSQVAEAFF. Full variable domain (missing parts from reference TRBV14 and TRBJ1-1): EAGVTQFPSHSVIEKGQTVTLRCDPISGHDNLYWYRRVMGKEIKFLLHFVKESKQDESGMPNNRFLAERTGGTYSTLKVQPAELEDSGVYFCASSQVAEAFFGQGTRLTVV.

The chain combines TRBV7-2 with TRBJ1-1; D perhaps matches TRBD1 (6 bases). CDR1 is SGHTA, CDR2 FQGNSA, per germline. V lost 6 bases, J lost 1 base, and 24 bases lay in between. This CDR3 comprises 18 residues. CDR3 nucleotide sequence: TGTGCCAGCAGAGATGGACGGACGCTACAGGGCTCGAACACTGAAGCTTTCTTT. Protein sequence: CASRDGRTLQGSNTEAFF. The variable domain in full, with the rest retrieved from reference TRBV7-2 and TRBJ1-1, is GAGVSQSPSNKVTEKGKDVELRCDPISGHTALYWYRQSLGQGLEFLIYFQGNSAPDKSGLPSDRFSAERTGGSVSTLTIQRTQQEDSAVYLCASRDGRTLQGSNTEAFFGQGTRLTVV.

The V call is TRBV5-8, the J call TRBJ2-3, with a tentative D call TRBD1 (5 bases). Trimming pared 5 bases from V and 1 base from J, leaving 14 bases between. Per germline, CDR1 SGHTS and CDR2 YDEGEE. The CDR3 length is 15 residues. CDR3 nucleotide sequence: TGTGCCAGCAGTCAGGGCGATACGGGCACAGATACGCAGTATTTT. Amino acid sequence: CASSQGDTGTDTQYF. The entire variable domain, with the rest obtained from reference TRBV5-8 and TRBJ2-3, is as follows: EAGVTQSPTHLIKTRGQQATLRCSPISGHTSVYWYQQALGLGLQFLLWYDEGEERNRGNFPPRFSGRQFPNYSSELNVNALELEDSALYLCASSQGDTGTDTQYFGPGTRLTVL.

The chain links TRBV14 to TRBJ2-7, with TRBD1 identical over 8 bases. The J segment lost 1 base and the V segment lost 4 bases, leaving 3 bases of the junction unmatched. The germline gives CDR1 SGHDN, CDR2 FVKESK. The CDR3 extends over 14 amino acids. CDR3 nucleotide sequence: TGTGCCAGCAGCCCGGACAGGGCGTCCTACGAGCAGTACTTC. Its translation is CASSPDRASYEQYF.

V gene TRBV5-1 combines with J gene TRBJ2-5; 11 positions agree with TRBD2. This CDR3 is 14 amino acids long. Unmatched junction bases numbered 3, after V lost 4 bases and J lost 4 bases. CDR1 is SGHRS, CDR2 YFSETQ, per germline. CDR3: CASSRTSGGETQYF. Here the CDR3 DNA reads TGCGCCAGCAGCCGTACTAGCGGGGGAGAGACCCAGTACTTC. The whole variable domain, filled in from reference TRBV5-1 and TRBJ2-5, reads KAGVTQTPRYLIKTRGQQVTLSCSPISGHRSVSWYQQTPGQGLQFLFEYFSETQRNKGNFPGRFSGRQFSNSRSEMNVSTLELGDSALYLCASSRTSGGETQYFGPGTRLLVL.

The chain couples TRBV12-3 or TRBV12-4 to TRBJ1-1; 8 nucleotides align to TRBD1. CDR3 length equals 13 residues. J was trimmed by 3 bases and V by 5 bases; bases with no gene match: 2. CDR3 sequence: CASSQTGDTEAFF. In nucleotides, the CDR3 is TGTGCCAGCAGTCAGACAGGGGACACTGAAGCTTTCTTT.

CDR3 DNA: TGTGCCACCGACAGAACCATTGATTCACCCCTCCACTTT. This sequence encodes CATDRTIDSPLHF. The chain has TRBV7-9 and TRBJ1-6; a weak D match, TRBD1 (5 bases). The CDR3 is 13 amino acids. The V and J ends lost 10 bases and 8 bases respectively, with 15 bases between them. CDR1 and CDR2 (germline): SEHNR, FQNEAQ (reference sequence).

This rearrangement joins TRBV5-1 to TRBJ2-7; weak D call: TRBD2 (5 bases). Trimming stripped 0 bases from V and 4 bases from J, with 11 bases between. CDR3 length: 14 residues. Germline CDR1 and CDR2: SGHRS and YFSETQ. The CDR3 is CASSLGVGKYEQYF. Here the CDR3 DNA reads TGCGCCAGCAGCTTGGGAGTCGGGAAATACGAGCAGTACTTC.